This entry lists 2 T cell receptor beta chains sequenced from one sample in a study of blood T cells in healthy people across ages. Using a J-beta primer mix together with a sample-barcoded 5' primer, a second PCR was run for about 6 to 12 cycles. TCRdb itself ran the 5' RACE reads through MiXCR, one entry per CDR3 protein. Seen here are over 500,000 distinct CDR3 sequences, about 25% observed once, and the top ten hold 3% to 4.5%. In addition, the sample was reused for a study of T cells of mothers and their children.

Sequencing was carried out using blood. These receptor sequences come from a boy under 10 years old in good health.

The gene calls are TRBV2 and TRBJ2-1; 10 positions match TRBD2. CDR1 and CDR2 (germline): SNHLY, FYNNEI. The CDR3 has 16 residues. V lost 6 bases, J lost 9 bases, and 14 bases stayed unmatched. DNA for the CDR3: TGTGCCAGCAGGCCCCCAGCGGGGGGGAGGATGGGTGAGCAGTTCTTC. Translating gives CASRPPAGGRMGEQFF.

CDR3 sequence reads: CASIPGEREKTDTQYF. The DNA of the CDR3 is TGTGCCAGCATACCCGGAGAGCGGGAGAAGACAGATACGCAGTATTTT. The chain couples TRBV28 to TRBJ2-3; 8 nucleotides align to TRBD2. Germline V CDR1 and CDR2: MDHEN, SYDVKM. The length of the CDR3 is 16 residues. Germline trimming cut 7 bases from V and 3 bases from J; bases unmatched to any gene: 12.